A selection of T cell receptor beta chains follows, all from one sample in a study of post-analysis software for immune sequencing data. MiXCR was run by TCRdb on the PCR reads, yielding one entry per CDR3 protein. The sample records roughly 800,000 distinct CDR3 sequences, 35% to 55% being singletons. The specimen sequenced was blood. The source of these receptors is a girl aged 5 to 17 with multiple sclerosis. CDR3s include the opening cysteine and the closing phenylalanine or tryptophan. The D gene is left open where the match is weak. A clone size is listed for some rows: how often the clone was seen (once, few, many), or a class if it is expanded.

v_gene: TRBV4-2
d_gene: NA
j_gene: TRBJ2-7
abundance: few
CDR3aa: CASSQDLATREQYF
CDR3nt: TGTGCCAGCAGCCAAGATTTGGCAACCCGCGAGCAGTACTTC

v_gene: TRBV27
d_gene: NA
j_gene: TRBJ2-2
abundance: NA
CDR3aa: CASGELGGGELFF
CDR3nt: TGTGCCAGCGGCGAGTTGGGAGGCGGGGAGCTGTTTTTT

v_gene: TRBV4-3
d_gene: TRBD2
j_gene: TRBJ2-5
abundance: NA
CDR3aa: CASSQGFFGAGAQETQYF
CDR3nt: TGCGCCAGCAGCCAAGGCTTTTTCGGAGCGGGAGCCCAAGAGACCCAGTACTTC

v_gene: TRBV20-1
d_gene: NA
j_gene: TRBJ1-1
abundance: NA
CDR3aa: CSASFTEAFF
CDR3nt: TGCAGTGCTAGTTTCACTGAAGCTTTCTTT

v_gene: TRBV27
d_gene: TRBD1
j_gene: TRBJ1-1
abundance: NA
CDR3aa: CASYRGKGDTEAFF
CDR3nt: TGTGCCAGTTACAGGGGGAAGGGGGACACTGAAGCTTTCTTT

v_gene: TRBV5-5
d_gene: NA
j_gene: TRBJ1-1
abundance: NA
CDR3aa: CASSVGSEAFF
CDR3nt: TGTGCCAGCAGCGTTGGCTCTGAAGCTTTCTTT

v_gene: TRBV7-9
d_gene: TRBD1
j_gene: TRBJ1-1
abundance: once
CDR3aa: CASSRQGTNTEAFF
CDR3nt: TGTGCCAGCAGCCGACAGGGGACGAACACTGAAGCTTTCTTT

v_gene: TRBV12-5
d_gene: TRBD2
j_gene: TRBJ2-1
abundance: NA
CDR3aa: CASGLVQGGRDEQFF
CDR3nt: TGTGCTAGTGGTTTGGTACAAGGCGGGAGGGATGAGCAGTTCTTC

v_gene: TRBV6-1
d_gene: NA
j_gene: TRBJ2-5
abundance: few
CDR3aa: CASRVDPGLRTQYF
CDR3nt: TGTGCCAGCAGAGTTGACCCAGGTTTGAGGACCCAGTACTTC

v_gene: TRBV15
d_gene: TRBD2
j_gene: TRBJ2-1
abundance: NA
CDR3aa: CATSRGLAGDDEQFF
CDR3nt: TGTGCCACCAGCAGAGGGCTAGCGGGAGATGATGAGCAGTTCTTC

v_gene: TRBV12-3/TRBV12-4
d_gene: TRBD1
j_gene: TRBJ2-1
abundance: few
CDR3aa: CASSLGGTGGNEQFF
CDR3nt: TGTGCCAGCAGTTTAGGGGGGACAGGGGGCAATGAGCAGTTCTTC

v_gene: TRBV27
d_gene: TRBD2
j_gene: TRBJ2-7
abundance: many
CDR3aa: CASSRLAGTYEQYF
CDR3nt: TGTGCCAGCAGTCGACTAGCGGGGACCTACGAGCAGTACTTC

v_gene: TRBV20-1
d_gene: NA
j_gene: TRBJ2-4
abundance: NA
CDR3aa: CSAGGTLAKNIQYF
CDR3nt: TGCAGTGCTGGCGGAACTCTAGCCAAAAACATTCAGTACTTC

v_gene: TRBV10-1
d_gene: TRBD2
j_gene: TRBJ2-7
abundance: NA
CDR3aa: CANRAGSPYEQYF
CDR3nt: TGCGCCAATAGAGCGGGATCTCCCTACGAGCAGTACTTC

v_gene: TRBV30
d_gene: TRBD1
j_gene: TRBJ1-5
abundance: NA
CDR3aa: CAWYQDRGRGQPQHF
CDR3nt: TGTGCCTGGTACCAGGACAGGGGGCGAGGTCAGCCCCAGCATTTT

v_gene: TRBV20-1
d_gene: TRBD1
j_gene: TRBJ2-1
abundance: few
CDR3aa: CSARTGAEQFF
CDR3nt: TGCAGTGCTAGAACAGGGGCGGAGCAGTTCTTC

v_gene: TRBV12-3/TRBV12-4
d_gene: NA
j_gene: TRBJ2-1
abundance: once
CDR3aa: CASSYRGTYNEQFF
CDR3nt: TGTGCCAGCAGTTACCGGGGAACCTACAATGAGCAGTTCTTC

v_gene: TRBV5-5
d_gene: TRBD2
j_gene: TRBJ2-7
abundance: NA
CDR3aa: CASSPGTSGRAHEQYF
CDR3nt: TGTGCCAGCAGCCCCGGGACTAGCGGGAGGGCCCACGAGCAGTACTTC

v_gene: TRBV12-3/TRBV12-4
d_gene: NA
j_gene: TRBJ1-1
abundance: NA
CDR3aa: CASSLGTTGSDGAFF
CDR3nt: TGTGCCAGCAGTTTAGGAACTACAGGGAGCGACGGAGCTTTCTTT

v_gene: TRBV11-1
d_gene: TRBD1
j_gene: TRBJ2-3
abundance: NA
CDR3aa: CASSLADRVINTQYF
CDR3nt: TGTGCCAGCAGCCTCGCGGACAGGGTCATCAATACGCAGTATTTT

v_gene: TRBV29-1
d_gene: NA
j_gene: TRBJ1-5
abundance: few
CDR3aa: CSVGGGGNQPQHF
CDR3nt: TGCAGCGTTGGGGGGGGCGGTAATCAGCCCCAGCATTTT

v_gene: TRBV25-1
d_gene: NA
j_gene: TRBJ2-5
abundance: NA
CDR3aa: CASSAGGAAGETQYF
CDR3nt: TGTGCCAGCAGTGCGGGCGGAGCGGCCGGAGAGACCCAGTACTTC

v_gene: TRBV29-1
d_gene: TRBD1
j_gene: TRBJ1-1
abundance: few
CDR3aa: CSVPLKLQGALVAFF
CDR3nt: TGCAGCGTACCGCTGAAGTTGCAGGGGGCTTTAGTCGCTTTCTTT

v_gene: TRBV28
d_gene: NA
j_gene: TRBJ2-3
abundance: NA
CDR3aa: CASSKDRRGDTQYF
CDR3nt: TGTGCCAGCAGTAAGGACAGGCGGGGAGATACGCAGTATTTT

v_gene: TRBV6-1
d_gene: NA
j_gene: TRBJ2-1
abundance: few
CDR3aa: CASSEELTRGNEQFF
CDR3nt: TGTGCCAGCAGTGAAGAGTTGACTCGGGGTAATGAGCAGTTCTTC

v_gene: TRBV5-5
d_gene: TRBD1
j_gene: TRBJ2-4
abundance: few
CDR3aa: CASSPGQTASEQYF
CDR3nt: TGTGCCAGCAGCCCGGGACAGACCGCGTCTGAGCAGTACTTC